The T cell receptor (beta chain) under discussion was sequenced for a study of shared clonotypes between healthy human individuals. TCRdb's copy holds only in-frame clones and misses some; the assay was immunoSEQ multiplex PCR. The sample records about 2.1 million clones, approximately 92% being singletons. Study findings and constraints: Estimated richness was generally greater in naive than memory subsets.

Points on this clone: Its target is unknown.

The CDR3 totals 15 residues. Trimming cost V 5 bases and J 3 bases; bases outside gene matches: 6. Germline CDR1 SGHVS, CDR2 FQNEAQ. Naive-designated CD8 cells lacked CD45RO, were positively enriched for CCR7, and omitted terminally differentiated effector memory CD45RA+ cells. The specimen sequenced was naive CD8+ T cells from PBMCs. The genes are TRBV7-8 and TRBJ2-7, with TRBD2 matching 11 bases. This clonotype was sampled from a man between 18 and 29 years old in good health. Some clones in this sample may be carry-over from other donors' samples. The CDR3 DNA sequence: TGTGCCAGCAGCCTGACTAGCGGGGCCCTCTACGAGCAGTACTTC. It yields the protein CASSLTSGALYEQYF.